Listed here are 18 T cell receptor beta chains from one sample, sequenced in a study of T-cell reconstitution after alpha-beta-depleted transplantation in children. Library preparation (for TCRbeta) was performed with unique molecular identifiers. TCRdb passed the PCR reads through MiXCR, listing each CDR3 protein once. The sample has fewer than 750,000 distinct CDR3 sequences; roughly 27% are singletons. The specimen comprised PBMCs, sampled before TCRalphabeta/CD19-depleted stem cell transplant. The receptors here all came from a boy younger than two with Wiskott-Aldrich syndrome, due to receive a stem cell transplant.

The chain carries TRBV10-3 and TRBJ2-3, with unresolved D. There are 15 residues in the CDR3. CDR1 is ENHRY and CDR2 is SYGVKD in the germline V gene. Trimming pared 8 bases from V and 0 bases from J, leaving 15 bases between. The CDR3 DNA reads TGTGCCATCTCCGATCCGGTTCGTAGCACAGATACGCAGTATTTT. Residues: CAISDPVRSTDTQYF.

The DNA for the CDR3 is TGCAGTGCTAGAGAGGAGGGGCTAGAGCAGTTCTTC. Its translation is CSAREEGLEQFF. The chain carries TRBV20-1 and TRBJ2-1, with a tentative D call TRBD2 (6 bases). The CDR3 extends over 12 amino acids. Trimming left V 0 bases short and J 10 bases short, with 10 bases between. Germline values: CDR1 DFQATT, CDR2 SNEGSKA (reference sequence).

V gene TRBV24-1 combines with J gene TRBJ2-1, with TRBD2 matching 12 bases. Trimming took 3 bases from V and 10 from J; bases not matched to a gene: 12. The CDR3 covers 17 residues. Germline values: CDR1 KGHDR, CDR2 SFDVKD. This chain's CDR3 is CATSDPGTGLAGGEQFF. The CDR3 DNA is TGTGCCACCAGTGATCCGGGCACGGGACTAGCGGGTGGAGAGCAGTTCTTC.

The J gene is TRBJ2-1, the V gene TRBV14; D is ambiguous. The CDR3 runs to 13 residues. From germline, CDR1 is SGHDN and CDR2 FVKESK. Deletions cut 4 bases from V and 0 bases from J, with 4 bases between. CDR3 sequence (DNA): TGTGCCAGCAGCCGTTTCTCCTACAATGAGCAGTTCTTC. It translates to CASSRFSYNEQFF.

The rearrangement uses TRBV11-2 and TRBJ1-5; D uncertain. CDR1 is SGHAT, CDR2 FQNNGV, per germline. The V end lost 0 bases, the J end lost 4 bases, and 10 bases lay between the germline ends. This CDR3 has 15 amino acids. Here the CDR3 reads CASSLDRGGNQPQHF. The CDR3, as DNA: TGTGCCAGCAGCTTAGATCGGGGTGGGAATCAGCCCCAGCATTTT.

This clonotype was recorded many times. The chain combines TRBV5-1 with TRBJ2-3; D uncertain. Germline-derived CDR1 and CDR2 are SGHRS and YFSETQ. This CDR3 is 14 amino acids long. Trimming took 0 bases from V and 5 from J, leaving 10 bases between them. The CDR3 DNA sequence: TGCGCCAGCAGCTTGGGAGCAGGTGGAGATACGCAGTATTTT. Its protein product is CASSLGAGGDTQYF.

The table lists this clonotype with a few counts. Sequence at one end of the junction differs from germline and may be a read error. This rearrangement joins TRBV5-1 to TRBJ1-5; TRBD1 is a possible D gene (5 bases). Germline CDR1 and CDR2: SGHRS and YFSETQ. The CDR3 runs 16 residues. CDR3: CASSLEGPNSNQPQHF. The CDR3 region has the DNA TGTGCCAGCAGCTTGGAGGGACCGAATAGCAATCAGCCCCAGCATTTT. The full variable domain, with the rest looked up from reference TRBV5-1 and TRBJ1-5, is KAGVTQTPRYLIKTRGQQVTLSCSPISGHRSVSWYQQTPGQGLQFLFEYFSETQRNKGNFPGRFSGRQFSNSRSEMNVSTLELGDSALYLCASSLEGPNSNQPQHFGDGTRLSIL.

This clonotype has only a few counts. The chain carries TRBV6-5 and TRBJ1-2; 7 bases line up with TRBD1. The germline gives CDR1 MNHEY, CDR2 SVGAGI. The CDR3 is made up of 16 amino acids. Trimming at V came to 3 bases and at J to 4 bases, leaving 11 bases not matched to a gene. CDR3 nucleotide sequence: TGTGCCAGCAGTTATACCCCAGGGGGAGCCGTCTATGGCTACACCTTC. Its protein is CASSYTPGGAVYGYTF.

This clonotype appeared a few times. The V gene is TRBV7-2, the J gene TRBJ1-4; 9 positions agree with TRBD1. V lost 5 bases, J lost 8 bases, and 9 bases stayed unmatched. Germline V gene data show CDR1 as SGHTA and CDR2 as FQGNSA. The CDR3 is 15 residues long. For the CDR3, the DNA is TGTGCCAGCAGCAGGGACAGGGAGGGTGGCGAAAAACTGTTTTTT. This encodes CASSRDREGGEKLFF.

This clonotype turned up a few times. The chain combines TRBV29-1 with TRBJ2-3; 8 bases agree with TRBD1. The CDR3 is 11 amino acids. The germline V gene has CDR1 SQVTM and CDR2 ANQGSEA. The junction had 4 bases not matched to a gene; V was cut back by 4 bases and J by 10 bases. This CDR3 is CSVARGQAQYF. DNA for the CDR3: TGCAGCGTTGCCAGGGGGCAGGCGCAGTATTTT.

This clonotype was picked up a small number of times. The CDR3 loop reads CASSRLAKNIQYF. The CDR3, as DNA: TGTGCCAGCAGCAGGCTAGCCAAAAACATTCAGTACTTC. V and J are TRBV28 and TRBJ2-4, with D unresolved. The CDR3 sequence is 13 residues long. Trimming took 6 bases from V and 0 from J, leaving 6 bases between them. Germline lookup yields CDR1 MDHEN and CDR2 SYDVKM.

This clonotype showed up many times. This sequence joins TRBV29-1 and TRBJ2-5; D not certain. The germline V gene has CDR1 SQVTM and CDR2 ANQGSEA. This CDR3 is 10 amino acids long. The germline V and J ends were trimmed by 4 bases and 2 bases, with 2 bases remaining between them. The chain's CDR3 is CSVAQETQYF. The CDR3 bases are TGCAGCGTTGCTCAAGAGACCCAGTACTTC.

This sequence joins TRBV9 and TRBJ2-3; tentative D call: TRBD2 (6 bases). The germline V gene has CDR1 SGDLS and CDR2 YYNGEE. CDR3 length: 16 amino acids. The V end was cut by 0 bases, the J end by 9 bases, with 20 bases between. The CDR3 reads CASSVDLGGRGDTQYF. CDR3 DNA sequence: TGTGCCAGCAGCGTAGACCTGGGGGGTCGCGGCGACACGCAGTATTTT.

V gene TRBV5-1 combines with J gene TRBJ2-7; the match to TRBD1 covers 9 bases. The ends lost 3 bases at V and 4 bases at J; junction bases unmatched: 5. Germline V gene data show CDR1 as SGHRS and CDR2 as YFSETQ. The CDR3 loop spans 14 amino acids. The CDR3 DNA sequence: TGCGCCAGCAGCTCAACAGGGGGCTTGTACGAGCAGTACTTC. The encoded protein is CASSSTGGLYEQYF. Supplemented by reference TRBV5-1 and TRBJ2-7, the full variable domain reads KAGVTQTPRYLIKTRGQQVTLSCSPISGHRSVSWYQQTPGQGLQFLFEYFSETQRNKGNFPGRFSGRQFSNSRSEMNVSTLELGDSALYLCASSSTGGLYEQYFGPGTRLTVT.

In its sample, this clonotype was seen a few times. The V gene is TRBV6-1, the J gene TRBJ1-6; 8 nucleotides match TRBD1. Per germline, CDR1 MNHNS and CDR2 SASEGT. This CDR3 has 15 amino acids. V trimming: 5 bases; J trimming: 8 bases; junction bases outside the gene matches: 8. The CDR3 sequence is CASSPPGGSDSPLHF. The CDR3 bases are TGTGCCAGCAGTCCTCCAGGGGGCTCGGATTCACCCCTCCACTTT.

This chain links TRBV24-1 with TRBJ2-1, with 9 bases identical to TRBD1. The CDR3 is 16 residues long. V trimming: 6 bases; J trimming: 7 bases; junction bases outside the gene matches: 12. Per the germline V gene, CDR1 is KGHDR and CDR2 is SFDVKD. DNA of the CDR3: TGTGCCACCAGTCCCAAGGGGGACAGGGATAGGAATGAGCAGTTCTTC. This codes for CATSPKGDRDRNEQFF.

CDR3 coding DNA: TGCGCCAGCAGCTCCTTGGGGACTGGTTCCTACAATGAGCAGTTCTTC. This sequence encodes CASSSLGTGSYNEQFF. The chain recombines TRBV5-1 with TRBJ2-1; tentatively, D is TRBD2 (6 bases). The CDR3 runs to 16 residues. Trimming cost V 3 bases and J 1 base, with 14 bases left between them. Germline-derived CDR1 and CDR2 are SGHRS and YFSETQ.

In this sample, this clonotype turned up a few times. J is TRBJ1-2 and V is TRBV6-5; D is perhaps TRBD1 (5 bases). The CDR3 runs to 12 residues. Trimming shortened V by 6 bases and J by 8 bases, and 13 bases separated the two germline ends. In germline, CDR1 is MNHEY, CDR2 SVGAGI. Written as DNA, the CDR3 is TGTGCCAGCAGAGGCGAGGGGAGCGGCTACACCTTC. Its translation is CASRGEGSGYTF.